This note documents a single T cell receptor (beta chain) sequence. The target antigen is unknown. This entry belongs to a study of T cells in Graves' hyperthyroidism and ophthalmopathy. Notes on the study in general: Model predictions of ophthalmopathy came a median approximately 6.2 months before onset.

There were TCR beta CDR3 regions amplified from RNA transcripts. The HTBI primer set was used in a first-round RT-PCR of the TCR CDR3. TCRdb reprocessed the multiplex PCR reads via MiXCR and lists one record per CDR3 protein. This table has 450,000 to 550,000 distinct CDR3 sequences, approximately 24% appearing once. Patients with uncontrolled infections, other autoimmune diseases, pregnancy or lactation were excluded. Together with thyroid ultrasound, orbital computed tomography, serum thyroxine and TRAb, clinical symptoms were used for diagnoses. Fresh peripheral blood, 10 ml, was the source of the PBMCs. Sequencing was carried out using blood. The receptor was isolated from a woman aged 25 to 45 with Graves' ophthalmopathy.

CDR3 amino acids: CASSQGYPGGAGGNTIYF. In nucleotides, the CDR3 is TGTGCCAGCAGCCAAGGATACCCAGGGGGCGCAGGTGGAAACACCATATATTTT. This chain connects TRBV14 to TRBJ1-3; 8 bases align to TRBD1. CDR3 size: 18 residues. With 1 base clipped from V and 3 bases from J, the junction kept 11 bases outside the gene matches. Germline CDR1 and CDR2: SGHDN and FVKESK.